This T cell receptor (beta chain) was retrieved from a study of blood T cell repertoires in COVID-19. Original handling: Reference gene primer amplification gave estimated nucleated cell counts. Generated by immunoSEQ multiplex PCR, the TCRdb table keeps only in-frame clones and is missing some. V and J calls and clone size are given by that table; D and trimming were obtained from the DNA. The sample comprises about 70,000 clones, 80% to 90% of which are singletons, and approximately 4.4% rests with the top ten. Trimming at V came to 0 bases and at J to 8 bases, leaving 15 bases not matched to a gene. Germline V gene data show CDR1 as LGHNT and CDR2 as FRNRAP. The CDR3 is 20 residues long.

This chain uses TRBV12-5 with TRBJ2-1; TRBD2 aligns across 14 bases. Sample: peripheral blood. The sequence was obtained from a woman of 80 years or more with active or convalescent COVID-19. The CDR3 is CASGLVGRGLAGVWYYEQFF. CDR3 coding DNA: TGTGCTAGTGGTTTGGTAGGAAGGGGACTAGCGGGAGTATGGTACTATGAGCAGTTCTTC.